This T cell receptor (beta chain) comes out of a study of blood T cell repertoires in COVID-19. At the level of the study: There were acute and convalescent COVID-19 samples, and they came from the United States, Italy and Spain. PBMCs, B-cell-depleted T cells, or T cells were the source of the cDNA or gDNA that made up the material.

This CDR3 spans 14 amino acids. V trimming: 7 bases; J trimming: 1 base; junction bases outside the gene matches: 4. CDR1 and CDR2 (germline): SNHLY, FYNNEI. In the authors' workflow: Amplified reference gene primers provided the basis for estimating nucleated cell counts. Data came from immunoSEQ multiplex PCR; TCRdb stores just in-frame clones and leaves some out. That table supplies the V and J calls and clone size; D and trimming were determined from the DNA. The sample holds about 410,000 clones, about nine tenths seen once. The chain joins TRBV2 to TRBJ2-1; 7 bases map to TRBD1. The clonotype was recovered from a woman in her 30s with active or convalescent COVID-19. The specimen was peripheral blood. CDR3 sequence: CASKRDSSYNEQFF. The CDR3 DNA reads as TGTGCCAGCAAACGGGACAGTTCCTACAATGAGCAGTTCTTC.